This T cell receptor (beta chain) stems from a study of cytomegalovirus exposure and HLA in healthy donors. Overall study: Drawn from HLA-typed donors, approximately 85 million unique TCRs were held in an early data release.

60 Vbeta and 13 Jbeta primers were used in PCR. Sequencing was performed with immunoSEQ multiplex PCR; in TCRdb, only in-frame clones are kept and a portion is missing. The sample lists over 70,000 clones; roughly 67% were seen once. Study-wide results and limits: A later look showed TCR association rates differing by HLA locus, highest for DRB1 and lowest for HLA-C.

In this sample, this clone turned up a few times. What it binds is not known. This CDR3 contains 15 residues. V gave up 6 bases and J gave up 2 bases; unmatched junction bases: 6. The germline V gene encodes CDR1 KGHSH and CDR2 LQKENI. The rearrangement uses TRBV18 and TRBJ2-7; TRBD2 matches at 11 bases. Input material: PBMCs. This clonotype was obtained from a woman between 50 and 59 years old in good health and CMV-seropositive. The CDR3 nucleotides are TGTGCCAGCTCCCTCGGGACTAGCGGAACCTACGAGCAGTACTTC. The encoded protein is CASSLGTSGTYEQYF.